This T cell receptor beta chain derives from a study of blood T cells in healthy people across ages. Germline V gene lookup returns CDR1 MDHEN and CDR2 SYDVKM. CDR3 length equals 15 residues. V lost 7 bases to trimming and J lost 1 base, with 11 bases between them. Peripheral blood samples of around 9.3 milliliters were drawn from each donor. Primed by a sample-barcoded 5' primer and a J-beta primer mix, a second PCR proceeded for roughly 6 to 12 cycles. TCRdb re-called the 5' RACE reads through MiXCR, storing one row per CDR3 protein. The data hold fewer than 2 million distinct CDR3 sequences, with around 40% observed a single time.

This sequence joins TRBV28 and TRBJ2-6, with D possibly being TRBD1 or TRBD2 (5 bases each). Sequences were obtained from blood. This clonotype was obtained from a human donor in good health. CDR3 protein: CASIRGASGANVLTF. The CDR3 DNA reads TGTGCCAGCATAAGAGGGGCTTCTGGGGCCAACGTCCTGACTTTC.